This T cell receptor beta chain was documented in a study of long-term antiretroviral therapy in people with HIV. Broader study findings: Pre-ART expanded TRB clones stayed dominant throughout, though often decreasing after ART. HIV repertoires showed narrower CDR3 length ranges than controls.

Investigators performed immunoSEQ version v3.0 at survey level. Clones were read by immunoSEQ multiplex PCR, and TCRdb kept only the in-frame ones, dropping some. The profile shows 42,000 or so clones, roughly 85% of them singletons. The CDR3 is 17 amino acids. The germline gives CDR1 SGHAT, CDR2 FQNNGV. V was pared by 1 base and J by 5 bases, with 20 bases between. Worth noting for this clone: Its antigen is not identified.

The specimen comprised unsorted PBMCs, sampled 3.1 years after starting antiretroviral therapy. The sequence derives from a woman between 45 and 65 years old with HIV. The chain has TRBV11-2 and TRBJ1-2, with a tentative D call TRBD1 (6 bases). In nucleotides, the CDR3 is TGTGCCAGCAGCTTAGTAGTGGCAGGGGCCCTTGGGTATGGCTACACCTTC. As protein: CASSLVVAGALGYGYTF.